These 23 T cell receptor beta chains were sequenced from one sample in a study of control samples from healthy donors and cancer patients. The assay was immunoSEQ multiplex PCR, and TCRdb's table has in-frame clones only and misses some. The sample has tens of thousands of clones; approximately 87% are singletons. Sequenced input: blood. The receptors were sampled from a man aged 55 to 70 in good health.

The CDR3, as DNA: TGCGCCAGCAGCCAAGAGACCCGCGGGGGGCGAAATGAGCAGTTCTTC. Residues: CASSQETRGGRNEQFF. The J gene is TRBJ2-1, the V gene TRBV4-3; 8 positions match TRBD2. CDR1 and CDR2 from the germline V gene are LGHNA and YSLEER. The CDR3 is 16 residues long. Trimming at V came to 0 bases and at J to 7 bases, leaving 8 bases not matched to a gene.

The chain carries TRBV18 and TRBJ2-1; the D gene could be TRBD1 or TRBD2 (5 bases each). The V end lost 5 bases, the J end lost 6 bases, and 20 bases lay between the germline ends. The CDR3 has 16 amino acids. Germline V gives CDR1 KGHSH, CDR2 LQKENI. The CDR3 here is CASSGRQGIGLNEQFF. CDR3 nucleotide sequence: TGTGCCAGCTCAGGCAGGCAGGGAATTGGACTCAATGAGCAGTTCTTC.

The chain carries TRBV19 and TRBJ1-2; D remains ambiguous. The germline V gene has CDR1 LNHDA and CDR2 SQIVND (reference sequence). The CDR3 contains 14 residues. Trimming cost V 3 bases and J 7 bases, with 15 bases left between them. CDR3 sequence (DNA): TGTGCCAGTAGTATTAAGGGTAAGTTTTGTGGCTACACCTTC. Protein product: CASSIKGKFCGYTF.

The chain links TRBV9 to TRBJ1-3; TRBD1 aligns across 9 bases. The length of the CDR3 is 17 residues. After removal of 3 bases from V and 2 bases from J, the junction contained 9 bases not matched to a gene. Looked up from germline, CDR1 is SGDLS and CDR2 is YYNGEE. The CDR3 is CASSAGTGKLPGNTIYF. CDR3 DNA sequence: TGTGCCAGCAGCGCGGGGACAGGGAAATTGCCTGGAAACACCATATATTTT.

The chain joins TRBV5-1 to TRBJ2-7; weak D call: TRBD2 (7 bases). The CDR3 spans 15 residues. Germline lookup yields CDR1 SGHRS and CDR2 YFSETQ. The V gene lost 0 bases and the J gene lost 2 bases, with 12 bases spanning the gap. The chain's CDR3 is CASSLVAGAPYEQYF. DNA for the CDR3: TGCGCCAGCAGCTTGGTTGCGGGGGCCCCCTACGAGCAGTACTTC.

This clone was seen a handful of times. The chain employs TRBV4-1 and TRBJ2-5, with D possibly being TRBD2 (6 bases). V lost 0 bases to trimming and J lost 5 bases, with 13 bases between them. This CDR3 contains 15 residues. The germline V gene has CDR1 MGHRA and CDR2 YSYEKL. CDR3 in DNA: TGCGCCAGCAGCCAAGACTGGAGGGCCCAGGAGACCCAGTACTTC. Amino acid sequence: CASSQDWRAQETQYF.

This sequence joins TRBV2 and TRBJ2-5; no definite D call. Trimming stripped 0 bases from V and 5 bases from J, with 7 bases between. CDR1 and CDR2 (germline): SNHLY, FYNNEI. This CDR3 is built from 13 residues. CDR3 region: CASSEASWETQYF. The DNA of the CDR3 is TGTGCCAGCAGTGAAGCGAGTTGGGAGACCCAGTACTTC. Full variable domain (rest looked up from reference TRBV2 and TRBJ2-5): EPEVTQTPSHQVTQMGQEVILRCVPISNHLYFYWYRQILGQKVEFLVSFYNNEISEKSEIFDDQFSVERPDGSNFTLKIRSTKLEDSAMYFCASSEASWETQYFGPGTRLLVL.

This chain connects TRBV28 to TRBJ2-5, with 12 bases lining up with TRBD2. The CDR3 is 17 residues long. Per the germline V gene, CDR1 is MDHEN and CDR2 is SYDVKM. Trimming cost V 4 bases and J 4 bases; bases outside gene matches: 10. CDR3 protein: CASSWGRTSGTPETQYF. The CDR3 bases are TGTGCCAGCAGTTGGGGACGGACTAGCGGGACCCCAGAGACCCAGTACTTC.

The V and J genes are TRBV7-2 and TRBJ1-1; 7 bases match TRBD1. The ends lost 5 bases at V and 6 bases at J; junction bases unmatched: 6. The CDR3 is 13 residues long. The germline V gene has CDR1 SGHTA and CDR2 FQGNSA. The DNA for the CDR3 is TGTGCCAGCAGCCGACAGGGAAACGCTGAAGCTTTCTTT. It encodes CASSRQGNAEAFF.

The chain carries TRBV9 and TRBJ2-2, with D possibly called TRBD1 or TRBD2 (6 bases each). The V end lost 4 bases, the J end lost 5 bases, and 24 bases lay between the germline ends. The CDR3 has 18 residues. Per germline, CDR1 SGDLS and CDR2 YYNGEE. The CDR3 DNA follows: TGTGCCAGCAGCATTAGCGGCGACAGGAGGTCGAGAACCGGGGAGCTGTTTTTT. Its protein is CASSISGDRRSRTGELFF.

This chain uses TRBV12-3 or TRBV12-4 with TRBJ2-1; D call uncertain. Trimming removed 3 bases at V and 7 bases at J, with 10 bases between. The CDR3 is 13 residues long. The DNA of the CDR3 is TGTGCCAGCAGTTTGTTCGAAGGGAATGAGCAGTTCTTC. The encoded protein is CASSLFEGNEQFF.

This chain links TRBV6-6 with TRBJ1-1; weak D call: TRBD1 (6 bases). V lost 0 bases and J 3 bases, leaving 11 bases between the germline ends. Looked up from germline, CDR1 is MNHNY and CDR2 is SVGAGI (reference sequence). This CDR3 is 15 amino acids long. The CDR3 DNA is TGTGCCAGCAGTTACTCGACCCGGACAGACACTGAAGCTTTCTTT. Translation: CASSYSTRTDTEAFF.

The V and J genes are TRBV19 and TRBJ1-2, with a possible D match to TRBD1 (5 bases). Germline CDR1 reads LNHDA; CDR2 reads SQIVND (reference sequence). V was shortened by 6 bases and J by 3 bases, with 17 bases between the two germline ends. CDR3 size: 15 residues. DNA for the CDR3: TGTGCCAGTAGGACTATTGCAGGGTGGGACTATGGCTACACCTTC. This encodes CASRTIAGWDYGYTF.

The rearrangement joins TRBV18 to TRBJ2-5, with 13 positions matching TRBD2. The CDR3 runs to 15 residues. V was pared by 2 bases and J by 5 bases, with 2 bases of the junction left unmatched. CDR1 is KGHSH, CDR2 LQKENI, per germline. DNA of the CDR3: TGTGCCAGCTCACCAGGACTAGCGGGGGTCGAGACCCAGTACTTC. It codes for CASSPGLAGVETQYF.

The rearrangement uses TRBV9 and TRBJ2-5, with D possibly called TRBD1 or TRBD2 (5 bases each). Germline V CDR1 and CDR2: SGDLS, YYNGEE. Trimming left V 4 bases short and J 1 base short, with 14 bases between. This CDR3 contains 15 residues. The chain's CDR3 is CASSSYLGTQETQYF. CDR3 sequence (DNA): TGTGCCAGCAGCTCATACCTCGGGACCCAAGAGACCCAGTACTTC.

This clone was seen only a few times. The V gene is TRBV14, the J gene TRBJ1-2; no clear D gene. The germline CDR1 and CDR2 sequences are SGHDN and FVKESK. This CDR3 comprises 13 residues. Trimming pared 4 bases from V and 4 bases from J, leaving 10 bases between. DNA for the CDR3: TGTGCCAGCAGCCTGGCAATAGGCTATGGCTACACCTTC. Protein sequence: CASSLAIGYGYTF.

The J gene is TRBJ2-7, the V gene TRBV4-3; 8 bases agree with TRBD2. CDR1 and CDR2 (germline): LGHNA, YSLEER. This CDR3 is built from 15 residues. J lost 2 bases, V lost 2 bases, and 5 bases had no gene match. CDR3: CASSQRERGPYEQYF. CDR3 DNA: TGCGCCAGCAGCCAAAGGGAGCGGGGGCCCTACGAGCAGTACTTC.

The CDR3 here is CASSLGTGGGNNEQFF. CDR3 nucleotides: TGTGCCAGCAGCTTAGGGACAGGGGGCGGAAACAATGAGCAGTTCTTC. The chain links TRBV7-2 to TRBJ2-1, with 11 bases lining up with TRBD1. Per germline, CDR1 SGHTA and CDR2 FQGNSA. The CDR3 is made up of 16 amino acids. The V and J ends lost 1 base and 5 bases, in that order; junction bases with no gene match: 4.

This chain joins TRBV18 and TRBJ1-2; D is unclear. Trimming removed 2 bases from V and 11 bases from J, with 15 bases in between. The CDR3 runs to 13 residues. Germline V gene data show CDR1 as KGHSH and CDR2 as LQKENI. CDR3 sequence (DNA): TGTGCCAGCTCACCATTGCGCGGGGTCGATTACACCTTC. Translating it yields CASSPLRGVDYTF.

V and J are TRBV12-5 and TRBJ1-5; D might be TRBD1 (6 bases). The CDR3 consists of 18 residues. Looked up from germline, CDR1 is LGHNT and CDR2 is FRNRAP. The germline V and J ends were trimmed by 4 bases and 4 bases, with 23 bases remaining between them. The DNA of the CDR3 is TGTGCTAGTGGTTGGAGGGTGACAGGAGCCACCGGTAATCAGCCCCAGCATTTT. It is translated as CASGWRVTGATGNQPQHF.

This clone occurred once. CDR3 DNA: TGTGCCAGCAGTTACGGATATGGCGAGCAGTACTTC. Protein product: CASSYGYGEQYF. The chain combines TRBV6-6 with TRBJ2-7; D unresolved. Trimming removed 2 bases at V and 6 bases at J, with 8 bases between. This CDR3 is 12 amino acids long. From germline, CDR1 is MNHNY and CDR2 SVGAGI (reference sequence).

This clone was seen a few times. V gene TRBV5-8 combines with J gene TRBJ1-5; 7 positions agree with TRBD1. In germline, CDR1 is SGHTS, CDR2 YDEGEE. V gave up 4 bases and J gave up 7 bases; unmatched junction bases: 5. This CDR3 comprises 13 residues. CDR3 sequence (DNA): TGTGCCAGCAGCCTGGGAGGGGGCCAGCCCCAGCATTTT. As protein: CASSLGGGQPQHF.

This CDR3 is CAWKDSGEGYTF. As DNA, the CDR3 is TGTGCCTGGAAGGACTCGGGCGAAGGCTACACCTTC. The chain is built from TRBV30 and TRBJ1-2; D gene uncertain. V lost 4 bases to trimming and J lost 8 bases, with 14 bases between them. In germline, CDR1 is GTSNPN, CDR2 SVGIG (reference sequence). The CDR3 contains 12 residues.